This TCR beta chain was identified in a study of OX40 agonist ivuxolimab in advanced cancers. Study at large: Patients received ivuxolimab, an agonistic anti-OX40 (CD134) antibody. Mean age about 60 years, range about 23 to 79; 82.7% male. General study points: CD4+ and CD8+ blood T cells expanded clonally by week 6 at 0.1 to 3.0 mg/kg.

The CDR3 runs 13 residues. The V gene lost 5 bases and the J gene lost 3 bases, with 8 bases spanning the gap. Germline CDR1 reads SGHDN; CDR2 reads FVKESK. Profiling relied on immunoSEQ multiplex PCR, and the TCRdb table lists in-frame clones only, not all of them. Among some 70,000 clones listed, around 83% were seen once. With regard to this clone: Its target is unknown.

This TCR was sampled from an adult with an advanced solid tumor such as melanoma, head and neck, liver or kidney cancer. The sample consisted of CD4+ or CD8+ T cells sorted from blood, taken in a trial of the OX40 agonist ivuxolimab. The chain carries TRBV14 and TRBJ2-1; D remains unclear. CDR3 region: CASSSRIYNEQFF. The CDR3 region has the DNA TGTGCCAGCAGCAGCCGGATCTACAATGAGCAGTTCTTC.